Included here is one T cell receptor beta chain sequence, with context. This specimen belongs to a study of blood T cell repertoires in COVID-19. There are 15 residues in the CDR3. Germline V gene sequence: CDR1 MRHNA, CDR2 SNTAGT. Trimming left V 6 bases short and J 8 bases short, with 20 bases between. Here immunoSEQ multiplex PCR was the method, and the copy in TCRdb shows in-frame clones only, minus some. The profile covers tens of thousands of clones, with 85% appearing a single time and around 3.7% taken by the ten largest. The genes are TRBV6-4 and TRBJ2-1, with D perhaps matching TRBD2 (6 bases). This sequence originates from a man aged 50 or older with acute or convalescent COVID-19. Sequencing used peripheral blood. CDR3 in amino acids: CASSPSSVSFDEQFF. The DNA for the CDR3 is TGTGCCAGCAGCCCCTCTAGCGTATCTTTCGATGAGCAGTTCTTC.